The 20 T cell receptor beta chains below were found in one sample sequenced in a study of blood T cell repertoires in COVID-19. Profiling relied on immunoSEQ multiplex PCR, and the TCRdb table lists in-frame clones only, not all of them. The sample holds hundreds of thousands of clones, 90% to 95% seen once. Sequencing was carried out using peripheral blood. These receptors were collected from a woman younger than 30 who had recovered from COVID-19.

The CDR3 DNA reads as TGTGCCAGCAGCGTAGAGGCGAGGTCACCCCTCCACTTT. The encoded protein is CASSVEARSPLHF. This chain uses TRBV9 with TRBJ1-6, with D unresolved. The CDR3 has 13 amino acids. The ends were cut back, 0 bases at V and 10 bases at J, with 8 bases in the middle. Germline V gives CDR1 SGDLS, CDR2 YYNGEE.

The chain couples TRBV19 to TRBJ2-1, with 7 bases identical to TRBD2. The CDR3 sequence is 15 residues long. CDR1 LNHDA and CDR2 SQIVND come from the germline V gene (reference sequence). Unmatched junction bases numbered 9, after V lost 3 bases and J lost 7 bases. The chain's CDR3 is CASSIRAGSLNEQFF. The CDR3 nucleotides read TGTGCCAGTAGTATTAGAGCGGGATCTCTGAATGAGCAGTTCTTC.

CDR3 bases: TGTGCCAGCAGTGAATTCGTTTCAGCGCACACTGAAGCTTTCTTT. Amino acid sequence: CASSEFVSAHTEAFF. This chain links TRBV6-1 with TRBJ1-1, with D unresolved. Trimming left V 2 bases short and J 3 bases short, with 13 bases between. Germline V gene sequence: CDR1 MNHNS, CDR2 SASEGT. The CDR3 is 15 residues long.

The genes are TRBV28 and TRBJ1-2; the match to TRBD1 covers 7 bases. The CDR3 loop spans 15 amino acids. After removal of 6 bases from V and 8 bases from J, the junction contained 15 bases not matched to a gene. Germline-derived CDR1 and CDR2 are MDHEN and SYDVKM. In DNA form, the CDR3 reads TGTGCCAGCAGGTTCCGACCGGGACAGATTTTGGGCTACACCTTC. Amino acids: CASRFRPGQILGYTF.

The chain joins TRBV30 to TRBJ2-2; perhaps TRBD2 as D (6 bases). The CDR3 spans 16 residues. V lost 3 bases to trimming and J lost 0 bases, with 14 bases between them. Germline V gives CDR1 GTSNPN, CDR2 SVGIG (reference sequence). The CDR3 nucleotides are TGTGCCTGGAGCGGAGGGGCAAGGACGAACACCGGGGAGCTGTTTTTT. Protein sequence: CAWSGGARTNTGELFF.

V is TRBV6-5 and J is TRBJ2-1; no definite D call. The CDR3 loop spans 14 amino acids. Trimming stripped 4 bases from V and 2 bases from J, with 9 bases between. Germline assignment: CDR1 MNHEY and CDR2 SVGAGI. The CDR3 is CASSWANTYNEQFF. Written as DNA, the CDR3 is TGTGCCAGCAGTTGGGCCAATACCTACAATGAGCAGTTCTTC.

Here the CDR3 DNA reads TGTGCCAGCAGTTACTGGGGCAGGGGGAAGAACACTGAAGCTTTCTTT. It encodes CASSYWGRGKNTEAFF. The chain combines TRBV6-2 or TRBV6-3 with TRBJ1-1; TRBD1 aligns across 7 bases. Germline V CDR1 and CDR2: MNHEY, SVGEGT. The CDR3 contains 16 residues. With 1 base clipped from V and 1 base from J, the junction kept 6 bases outside the gene matches.

The rearrangement uses TRBV5-1 and TRBJ1-4, with 7 bases identical to TRBD1. The germline gives CDR1 SGHRS, CDR2 YFSETQ. J gave up 7 bases and V 4 bases, and 7 bases lay outside the gene matches. The CDR3 is 14 amino acids. The CDR3: CASSPGGGSEKLFF. Here the CDR3 DNA reads TGCGCCAGCAGCCCAGGAGGGGGCAGTGAAAAACTGTTTTTT.

The V gene is TRBV20-1, the J gene TRBJ1-1; no definite D call. The CDR3 sequence is 11 residues long. Germline-derived CDR1 and CDR2 are DFQATT and SNEGSKA (reference sequence). V was trimmed by 3 bases and J by 4 bases, leaving 6 bases between them. CDR3 coding DNA: TGCAGTGCTAGTTCGGGCACTGAAGCTTTCTTT. This encodes CSASSGTEAFF.

The chain links TRBV21-1 to TRBJ2-7; the DNA was not compared with TRBD1, the D call given in the table. TRBV21-1 is described as a pseudogene. The CDR3 runs to 13 residues. CDR3 protein: CAKREGQGREQYV. CDR3 DNA: TGTGCCAAAAGGGAGGGACAGGGGCGCGAGCAGTACGTC.

The J gene is TRBJ1-1, the V gene TRBV12-5; tentative D call: TRBD1 (5 bases). Germline V gene data show CDR1 as LGHNT and CDR2 as FRNRAP. The CDR3 has 16 residues. With 0 bases removed from V and 1 base from J, the gap between germline ends came to 12 bases. The CDR3 DNA follows: TGTGCTAGTGGTTTGGTATTAGGGGCCAGGAACACTGAAGCTTTCTTT. This encodes CASGLVLGARNTEAFF.

The chain recombines TRBV5-6 with TRBJ2-7; maybe TRBD2 (6 bases). Germline V lookup: CDR1 SGHDT, CDR2 YYEEEE. The CDR3 length is 14 residues. V was trimmed by 5 bases and J by 7 bases, leaving 19 bases between them. CDR3 amino acids: CASSSRSSGYEQYV. The CDR3 nucleotides read TGTGCCAGCAGTTCGAGGTCAAGCGGGTATGAGCAGTACGTC.

CDR3: CASGVGGRNKNIQYF. For the CDR3, the DNA is TGTGCCAGCGGGGTGGGAGGGCGTAACAAAAACATTCAGTACTTC. The chain has TRBV11-2 and TRBJ2-4; 7 nucleotides agree with TRBD2. J gave up 3 bases and V 8 bases, and 10 bases lay outside the gene matches. Germline V lookup: CDR1 SGHAT, CDR2 FQNNGV. The length of the CDR3 is 15 residues.

The chain couples TRBV27 to TRBJ2-7, with 8 bases fitting TRBD1. J lost 3 bases, V lost 5 bases, and 12 bases had no gene match. Germline-derived CDR1 and CDR2 are MNHEY and SMNVEV (reference sequence). The length of the CDR3 is 16 residues. Written as DNA, the CDR3 is TGTGCCAGCAGTAGAACCAGGGGGCAGAGAGTCTACGAGCAGTACGTC. It encodes CASSRTRGQRVYEQYV.

The CDR3 protein is CASTGTSGNTDTQYF. Here the CDR3 DNA reads TGTGCCAGTACCGGGACTAGCGGTAACACAGATACGCAGTATTTT. The V gene is TRBV14, the J gene TRBJ2-3, with 11 bases that match TRBD2. The CDR3 has 15 residues. The trim removed 9 bases at V and 2 bases at J, leaving 7 bases unmatched. Per the germline V gene, CDR1 is SGHDN and CDR2 is FVKESK.

The chain is built from TRBV4-1 and TRBJ1-1, with D possibly matching TRBD1 (6 bases). Per germline, CDR1 MGHRA and CDR2 YSYEKL. CDR3 length equals 16 residues. Trimming shortened V by 0 bases and J by 3 bases, and 14 bases separated the two germline ends. The CDR3 sequence is CASSQEGLGGDTEAFF. The CDR3 DNA follows: TGCGCCAGCAGCCAAGAGGGCCTAGGGGGGGACACTGAAGCTTTCTTT.

This clone has just one count. V and J are TRBV7-8 and TRBJ2-1; D unresolved. Germline V gene sequence: CDR1 SGHVS, CDR2 FQNEAQ. The CDR3 is 13 amino acids. V lost 1 base and J 8 bases, leaving 9 bases between the germline ends. The CDR3 here is CASSLGRAYEQFF. The DNA of the CDR3 is TGTGCCAGCAGCTTAGGGAGAGCCTATGAGCAGTTCTTC.

The gene calls are TRBV19 and TRBJ1-1, with D unclear. The CDR3 length is 13 residues. V was shortened by 3 bases and J by 4 bases, with 9 bases between the two germline ends. In germline, CDR1 is LNHDA, CDR2 SQIVND (reference sequence). The DNA for the CDR3 is TGTGCCAGTAGTATCGGAGGTGGCACTGAAGCTTTCTTT. Amino acid sequence: CASSIGGGTEAFF.

J is TRBJ1-5 and V is TRBV24-1; no reliable D call. Trimming stripped 9 bases from V and 0 bases from J, with 23 bases between. Germline V gives CDR1 KGHDR, CDR2 SFDVKD. This CDR3 spans 18 amino acids. The CDR3 coding sequence is TGTGCCACCTGCAGCGAATGCACTGATTTCGATAGCAATCAGCCCCAGCATTTT. Protein product: CATCSECTDFDSNQPQHF.

The chain uses TRBV10-1 and TRBJ2-1, with 9 nucleotides matching TRBD1. CDR3 length: 15 amino acids. V shed 4 bases, J shed 2 bases, and the junction held 3 bases outside the gene matches. CDR1 and CDR2 from the germline V gene are WNHNN and SYGVQD (reference sequence). CDR3 residues: CASSGRQGAYNEQFF. In nucleotides, the CDR3 is TGCGCCAGCAGTGGAAGACAGGGGGCCTACAATGAGCAGTTCTTC.